The rows below give T cell receptor beta chains drawn from one sample of a study of CD8 T cells in ankylosing spondylitis. MiXCR, run by TCRdb on the 5' RACE reads, gives a single entry per CDR3 protein. This table has about 540,000 distinct CDR3 sequences, roughly 13% appearing once. The specimen was blood, either unsorted or a sorted T cell fraction (not recorded which). These receptors originate from a male donor with ankylosing spondylitis. Both conserved end residues are part of each CDR3. D genes are given only for firm matches. Size is stated for part of the rows, as once, few or many counts, or as a class when the clone is expanded.

>NA|TRBV5-1|TRBJ1-2|TRBD1
CASSVTTGANYGYTF
TGCGCCAGCAGCGTGACGACAGGGGCCAACTATGGCTACACCTTC
>few|TRBV14|TRBJ2-1|NA
CASSQVGGWIYDNEQFF
TGTGCCAGCAGCCAAGTAGGAGGCTGGATCTACGACAATGAGCAGTTCTTC
>NA|TRBV11-2|TRBJ2-5|NA
CASSLKDLGRQETQYF
TGTGCCAGCAGCTTGAAGGATCTGGGTAGACAAGAGACCCAGTACTTC
>many|TRBV5-1|TRBJ2-1|NA
CASSLGGTDNNEQFF
TGCGCCAGCAGCTTGGGCGGGACAGACAACAATGAGCAGTTCTTC
>few|TRBV5-1|TRBJ2-5|TRBD2
CASSLAGWYETQYF
TGCGCCAGCAGCTTAGCGGGATGGTACGAGACCCAGTACTTC
>NA|TRBV7-9|TRBJ2-2|TRBD2
CASSSPGLASGELFF
TGTGCCAGCAGCTCGCCGGGACTAGCTAGCGGGGAGCTGTTTTTT
>many|TRBV2|TRBJ2-2|NA
CATWEAANTGELFF
TGTGCCACCTGGGAGGCCGCGAACACCGGGGAGCTGTTTTTT
>few|TRBV5-6|TRBJ1-1|TRBD1
CASSFRDRYTEAFF
TGTGCCAGCAGCTTCCGGGACAGATACACTGAAGCTTTCTTT
>once|TRBV5-4|TRBJ2-3|NA
CASSGQWGDTQYF
TGTGCCAGCTCCGGACAGTGGGGGGATACGCAGTATTTT
>NA|TRBV9|TRBJ1-1|NA
CASSAGALGLVTEAFF
TGTGCCAGCAGCGCTGGGGCTCTTGGGTTAGTCACTGAAGCTTTCTTT
>few|TRBV11-1|TRBJ2-3|NA
CASSPKVPGQFRTDTQYF
TGTGCCAGCAGCCCAAAGGTCCCGGGCCAGTTTCGCACAGATACGCAGTATTTT
>few|TRBV5-1|TRBJ2-2|TRBD2
CASSRTSGMTGELFF
TGCGCCAGCAGCCGGACTAGCGGGATGACCGGGGAGCTGTTTTTT
>few|TRBV6-5|TRBJ1-5|NA
CASSYNPGNQPQHF
TGTGCCAGCAGTTACAATCCCGGGAATCAGCCCCAGCATTTT
>few|TRBV7-8|TRBJ1-4|NA
CASSLVPEKLFF
TGTGCCAGCAGCTTAGTACCCGAAAAACTGTTTTTT
>NA|TRBV5-1|TRBJ1-2|TRBD1
CASSLRQGFNYGYTF
TGCGCCAGCAGCTTGAGACAGGGGTTTAACTATGGCTACACCTTC
>many|TRBV19|TRBJ2-3|TRBD1
CASSGQTGPSTDTQYF
TGTGCCAGTAGTGGGCAGACAGGGCCTAGCACAGATACGCAGTATTTT
>NA|TRBV28|TRBJ2-1|NA
CASSPSSGVDEQFF
TGTGCCAGCAGCCCCTCATCGGGAGTGGATGAGCAGTTCTTC
>few|TRBV6-1|TRBJ1-2|TRBD1
CASSEILDRGAYGYTF
TGTGCCAGCAGTGAAATTTTGGACAGGGGCGCCTATGGCTACACCTTC
>NA|TRBV7-2|TRBJ2-1|TRBD1
CASLGQGDVEQFF
TGTGCCAGCCTGGGACAGGGCGATGTTGAGCAGTTCTTC
>many|TRBV20-1|TRBJ1-2|NA
CSAEGFGYTF
TGCAGTGCTGAGGGATTTGGCTACACCTTC
>few|TRBV24-1|TRBJ2-1|TRBD1
CATSDFTRGLYNEQFF
TGTGCCACCAGTGATTTTACCAGGGGGCTCTACAATGAGCAGTTCTTC
>NA|TRBV15|TRBJ1-2|TRBD1
CATRPGQGAIYGYTF
TGTGCCACCAGACCGGGACAGGGGGCGATCTATGGCTACACCTTC
>NA|TRBV15|TRBJ2-5|NA
CATSLEYQETQYF
TGTGCCACCAGCCTGGAGTACCAAGAGACCCAGTACTTC
>NA|TRBV20-1|TRBJ2-5|NA
CSARDRAGEDRETQYF
TGCAGTGCTAGAGATAGGGCAGGGGAAGATCGAGAGACCCAGTACTTC
>few|TRBV3-1|TRBJ2-1|NA
CASSPRTPNEQFF
TGTGCCAGCAGCCCTCGGACTCCCAATGAGCAGTTCTTC
>NA|TRBV5-1|TRBJ2-3|NA
CASSPDSYSDTQYF
TGCGCCAGCAGCCCGGACAGTTATTCAGATACGCAGTATTTT
>few|TRBV14|TRBJ2-3|TRBD2
CASSPGGGADTQYF
TGTGCCAGCAGCCCAGGCGGGGGGGCGGATACGCAGTATTTT
>few|TRBV30|TRBJ1-5|NA
CAWRDRARGNQPQHF
TGTGCCTGGAGAGACCGGGCCCGAGGAAATCAGCCCCAGCATTTT
>few|TRBV7-9|TRBJ2-7|TRBD1
CASSRGTGGSYEQYF
TGTGCCAGCAGCCGCGGGACAGGGGGATCATACGAGCAGTACTTC
>few|TRBV29-1|TRBJ1-3|NA
CSVNLLQGAGNTIYF
TGCAGCGTAAACCTATTACAGGGTGCTGGAAACACCATATATTTT
>NA|TRBV4-1|TRBJ1-1|NA
CASNTENTEAFF
TGCGCCAGCAACACGGAAAACACTGAAGCTTTCTTT
>few|TRBV7-2|TRBJ2-3|TRBD1
CASSLVGDRTDTQYF
TGTGCCAGCAGCTTAGTCGGGGACAGAACAGATACGCAGTATTTT
>NA|TRBV10-3|TRBJ1-3|NA
CATTGNSGNTIYF
TGTGCCACCACAGGGAACTCTGGAAACACCATATATTTT
>NA|TRBV5-1|TRBJ2-7|TRBD2
CASSVAGDSHEQYF
TGCGCCAGCAGCGTAGCGGGAGATTCCCACGAGCAGTACTTC
>NA|TRBV29-1|TRBJ2-7|NA
CSAGHLSSYEQYF
TGCAGCGCTGGACACCTAAGCTCCTACGAGCAGTACTTC
>many|TRBV20-1|TRBJ2-1|NA
CSANLGVNEQFF
TGCAGTGCCAACCTGGGGGTCAATGAGCAGTTCTTC
>many|TRBV12-3/TRBV12-4|TRBJ2-1|TRBD2
CASSPPGGYNEQFF
TGTGCCAGCAGTCCGCCGGGAGGGTACAATGAGCAGTTCTTC
>many|TRBV29-1|TRBJ1-5|TRBD1
CSVADRGNQPQHF
TGCAGCGTAGCCGACAGGGGCAATCAGCCCCAGCATTTT
>many|TRBV5-1|TRBJ2-2|TRBD1
CASSSKRQGNTGELFF
TGCGCCAGCAGCTCGAAGAGACAGGGTAACACCGGGGAGCTGTTTTTT
>NA|TRBV3-1|TRBJ1-1|NA
CASSPPGSVNTEAFF
TGTGCCAGCAGCCCACCAGGAAGTGTGAACACTGAAGCTTTCTTT
>NA|TRBV7-2|TRBJ1-3|NA
CASSLNGGAIAGNTIYF
TGTGCCAGCAGCTTAAATGGGGGGGCGATTGCTGGAAACACCATATATTTT
>NA|TRBV5-1|TRBJ2-2|NA
CASSPGRGVGTGELFF
TGCGCCAGCAGCCCTGGAAGGGGAGTCGGAACCGGGGAGCTGTTTTTT
>NA|TRBV5-1|TRBJ2-3|TRBD2
CASSLSLGGADTQYF
TGCGCCAGCAGCCTTTCCCTCGGGGGGGCAGATACGCAGTATTTT
>NA|TRBV5-1|TRBJ2-1|NA
CASSLVDIPYNEQFF
TGCGCCAGCAGCTTGGTTGACATACCGTACAATGAGCAGTTCTTC
>few|TRBV7-9|TRBJ2-5|NA
CAHEGFRETQYF
TGTGCCCACGAGGGTTTTCGGGAGACCCAGTACTTC
>NA|TRBV6-1|TRBJ1-1|NA
CASSVAEGSTEAFF
TGTGCCAGCAGTGTAGCGGAGGGTAGCACTGAAGCTTTCTTT
>few|TRBV7-2|TRBJ2-1|NA
CASSLAIHEQFF
TGTGCCAGCAGCTTAGCGATACATGAGCAGTTCTTC
>NA|TRBV24-1|TRBJ1-5|TRBD1
CATSPRGWGQPQHF
TGTGCCACAAGCCCCAGGGGGTGGGGGCAGCCCCAGCATTTT